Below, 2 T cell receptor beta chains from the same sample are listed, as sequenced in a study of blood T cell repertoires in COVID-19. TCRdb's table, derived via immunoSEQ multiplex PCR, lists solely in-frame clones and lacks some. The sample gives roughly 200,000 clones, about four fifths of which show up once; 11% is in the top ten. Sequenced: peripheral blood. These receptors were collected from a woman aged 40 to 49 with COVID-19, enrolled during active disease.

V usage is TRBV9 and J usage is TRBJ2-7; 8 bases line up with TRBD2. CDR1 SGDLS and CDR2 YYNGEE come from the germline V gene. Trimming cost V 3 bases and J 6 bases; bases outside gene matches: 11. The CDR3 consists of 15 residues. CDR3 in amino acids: CASSADGTRAREQYF. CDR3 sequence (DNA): TGTGCCAGCAGCGCAGACGGGACTAGAGCTCGCGAGCAGTACTTC.

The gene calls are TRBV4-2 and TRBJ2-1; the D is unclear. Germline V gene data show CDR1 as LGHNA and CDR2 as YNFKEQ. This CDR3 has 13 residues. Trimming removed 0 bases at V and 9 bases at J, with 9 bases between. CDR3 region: CASSQERWSEQFF. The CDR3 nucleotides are TGTGCCAGCAGCCAAGAACGGTGGAGTGAGCAGTTCTTC.